These 16 T cell receptor beta chains share one sample of origin, sequenced in a study of tumor-infiltrating lymphocytes in primary liver carcinoma (dated by TCRdb to 2015 to 2018). Blood RNA was extracted from unsorted whole blood using TRIzol reagent, and germline DNA was obtained with the DNeasy Blood & Tissue kit. Instrument used: Illumina HiSeq 2500. TCRbeta-specific cDNA was reverse-transcribed from 500 ng total RNA using a constant-region primer and ProtoScript II reverse transcriptase. TCRbeta libraries were built with three nested multiplex PCR rounds, a slightly modified ARM-PCR procedure. Each of the first two PCR rounds ran for approximately 10 cycles and used multiplex TRBV1-TRBV30 forward primers together with a Cbeta reverse primer. TCRdb passed the public sequencing reads through fastp at Q25 and MiXCR, retaining productive beta sequences. Duplicate CDR3 protein sequences are folded into a single record with the most common DNA and genes. The sample table shows roughly 180,000 distinct CDR3 sequences, and 60% are seen once. The top ten clones comprise around three quarters of the sample.

Sequenced: peripheral blood. The receptors were gathered from a man aged 40-50 years with primary liver carcinoma and hepatitis B virus infection.

Points on this clonotype: Relative to the germline gene, one junction end is altered; a read error may explain this. The chain's CDR3 is CANSLELRGFTYTQYF. In DNA, the CDR3 is TGTGCCAACAGCTTAGAGCTCCGGGGATTCACATATACGCAGTATTTT. The chain carries TRBV11-2 and TRBJ2-3; tentative D call: TRBD2 (5 bases). The CDR3 runs 16 residues. Germline-derived CDR1 and CDR2 are SGHAT and FQNNGV.

This clonotype was observed a handful of times. V is TRBV12-3 or TRBV12-4 and J is TRBJ2-1; D is perhaps TRBD1 (5 bases). The CDR3 extends over 14 amino acids. V shed 7 bases and J shed 2 bases, with 12 bases lying between them. CDR3 protein: CASTRAYTYNEQFF. The DNA for the CDR3 is TGTGCCAGCACCAGGGCCTATACCTACAATGAGCAGTTCTTC.

J is TRBJ2-4 and V is TRBV6-1; D tentatively fits TRBD1 or TRBD2 (5 bases each). Looked up from germline, CDR1 is MNHNS and CDR2 is SASEGT. V shed 10 bases and J shed 5 bases, with 21 bases lying between them. This CDR3 is built from 15 residues. The CDR3 here is CANTPHGAGQNIQYF. For the CDR3, the DNA is TGTGCCAACACCCCGCACGGGGCCGGCCAAAACATTCAGTACTTC.

The V call is TRBV12-3 or TRBV12-4, the J call TRBJ2-7; a possible D gene is TRBD2 (5 bases). The ends were cut back, 5 bases at V and 9 bases at J, with 20 bases in the middle. The CDR3 is made up of 14 amino acids. CDR3 in amino acids: CASSPSWAGSGQYF. DNA of the CDR3: TGTGCCAGCAGTCCGTCCTGGGCTGGGAGCGGGCAGTACTTC.

This clonotype was counted between two and nine times. The V call is TRBV5-1, the J call TRBJ2-1; 8 bases match TRBD2. This CDR3 is 15 amino acids long. The germline V gene has CDR1 SGHRS and CDR2 YFSETQ. With 0 bases clipped from V and 4 bases from J, the junction kept 3 bases outside the gene matches. CDR3 amino acids: CASSLGSSGYNEQFF. The DNA for the CDR3 is TGCGCCAGCAGCTTGGGTTCTAGCGGGTACAATGAGCAGTTCTTC.

The chain couples TRBV5-5 to TRBJ1-3, with D perhaps TRBD1 (5 bases). Germline CDR1 SGHKS, CDR2 YYEKEE (reference sequence). Trimming stripped 0 bases from V and 1 base from J, with 11 bases between. This CDR3 has 16 residues. The DNA of the CDR3 is TGTGCCAGCAGCTTGGCCGTGAGGGGTTCTGGAAACACCATATATTTT. It is translated as CASSLAVRGSGNTIYF.

The chain recombines TRBV28 with TRBJ2-2, with D possibly TRBD2 on 5 matching bases. The germline gives CDR1 MDHEN, CDR2 SYDVKM. The germline V and J ends were trimmed by 3 bases and 3 bases, with 20 bases remaining between them. The CDR3 spans 18 residues. The CDR3 DNA is TGTGCCAGCAGTTTTGGATTCGGTAGCGAGGTCGACACCGGGGAGCTGTTTTTT. Encoded protein: CASSFGFGSEVDTGELFF.

This chain joins TRBV15 and TRBJ1-5; no definite D call. Germline V CDR1 and CDR2: LNHNV, YYDKDF (reference sequence). The CDR3 runs to 14 residues. Trimming removed 5 bases at V and 4 bases at J, with 12 bases between. The CDR3 DNA reads TGTGCCACCAGCCCAACGACGGTTAATCAGCCCCAGCATTTT. Amino acid sequence: CATSPTTVNQPQHF.

Remarks on this clonotype: This may stem from a read error, because a much larger clone lies one nucleotide away. This rearrangement joins TRBV6-1 to TRBJ1-5; TRBD1 might be the D (5 bases). Germline CDR1 reads MNHNS; CDR2 reads SASEGT. The CDR3 extends over 13 amino acids. CDR3 sequence reads: CASSEYTRQPQLF. The CDR3 DNA follows: TGTGCCAGCAGTGAATATACGAGACAGCCCCAGCTTTTT.

The V gene is TRBV28, the J gene TRBJ2-2; a possible D gene is TRBD1 (5 bases). The CDR3 has 15 amino acids. Germline V gives CDR1 MDHEN, CDR2 SYDVKM. The germline V and J ends were trimmed by 9 bases and 4 bases, with 18 bases remaining between them. The CDR3: CASSLTVSGTGELFF. Written as DNA, the CDR3 is TGTGCCAGTTCATTGACAGTGTCGGGCACCGGGGAGCTGTTTTTT.

The V and J genes are TRBV30 and TRBJ2-3, with no clear D. Near its end, the DNA agrees better with TRBJ1-5, so the J call may be wrong. The CDR3 runs 20 residues. Germline V CDR1 and CDR2: GTSNPN, SVGIG (reference sequence). The chain's CDR3 is CAWSPHLGSGLPVSPDTQHF. In DNA form, the CDR3 reads TGTGCCTGGAGTCCCCATCTGGGTAGCGGGTTGCCCGTTTCCCCAGATACGCAGCATTTT.

As for this clonotype: This may arise from a read error, as a much more abundant clone is one base away. This chain joins TRBV29-1 and TRBJ2-3, with TRBD2 matching 11 bases. The CDR3 is made up of 15 amino acids. The germline CDR1 and CDR2 sequences are SQVTM and ANQGSEA. CDR3 nucleotides: TGCGGCGTCGTCCTTAGCGGGAGGGCCACAGATACGCAGTATTTT. This codes for CGVVLSGRATDTQYF.

This chain connects TRBV29-1 to TRBJ1-6; TRBD1 matches 8 bases. J was trimmed by 8 bases and V by 2 bases; bases with no gene match: 8. The germline gives CDR1 SQVTM, CDR2 ANQGSEA. The CDR3 length is 15 residues. The CDR3 DNA reads TGCAGCGTTGAACCGGGACAGGAGAGGGATTCACCCCTCCACTTT. As protein: CSVEPGQERDSPLHF.

This clonotype was counted a single time. V is TRBV6-6 and J is TRBJ2-1; 13 bases are shared with TRBD2. CDR1 and CDR2 (germline): MNHNY, SVGAGI (reference sequence). This CDR3 contains 16 residues. J gave up 8 bases and V 6 bases, and 10 bases lay outside the gene matches. The CDR3 DNA follows: TGTGCCAGCAGCCTGCCACTAGCGGGAGGGACCGATGAGCAGTTCTTC. This gives the protein CASSLPLAGGTDEQFF.

This clonotype was recorded a few times. The chain employs TRBV29-1 and TRBJ2-1; maybe TRBD1 (5 bases). Trimming removed 6 bases at V and 4 bases at J, with 7 bases between. This CDR3 is built from 11 residues. The V gene's germline CDR1 is SQVTM and CDR2 ANQGSEA. CDR3 coding DNA: TGCAGCGTACAGGAGTACAATGAGCAGTTCTTC. Translation: CSVQEYNEQFF.

This chain uses TRBV12-3 or TRBV12-4 with TRBJ2-7, with TRBD2 matching over 16 bases. This CDR3 comprises 17 residues. After removal of 4 bases from V and 6 bases from J, the junction contained 9 bases not matched to a gene. The CDR3: CASSSGLAGGHTPEQYF. CDR3 in DNA: TGTGCCAGCAGTTCGGGACTAGCGGGAGGGCATACACCCGAGCAGTACTTC.